Shown below are 19 T cell receptor beta chains from a single sample sequenced in a study of cytomegalovirus exposure and HLA in healthy donors. Vbeta (60) and Jbeta (13) primers were used in the PCR. The repertoire was sequenced with immunoSEQ multiplex PCR; TCRdb's copy has only in-frame clones and lacks some. Among some 110,000 clones listed, approximately 70% were seen once. Sequenced material: PBMCs. These receptors all stem from a man in his thirties or forties in good health and CMV-seropositive.

This chain connects TRBV7-6 to TRBJ1-6; D unclear. CDR3 length: 14 residues. V was pared by 3 bases and J by 6 bases, with 9 bases between. CDR1 and CDR2 (germline): SGHVS, FNYEAQ. The CDR3 loop is CASSLASVNSPLHF. For the CDR3, the DNA is TGTGCCAGCAGCTTGGCTAGCGTTAATTCACCCCTCCACTTT.

This sequence joins TRBV5-6 and TRBJ2-7; 9 bases align to TRBD2. The CDR3 consists of 15 residues. The germline gives CDR1 SGHDT, CDR2 YYEEEE. V shed 0 bases, J shed 4 bases, and the junction held 5 bases outside the gene matches. The CDR3: CASSLGSGRAYEQYV. CDR3 nucleotide sequence: TGTGCCAGCAGCTTGGGTAGCGGGAGAGCGTACGAGCAGTACGTC.

Details on this clone: Germline and junction disagree at one end, which may indicate a read error. V usage is TRBV7-7 and J usage is TRBJ2-5; weak D call: TRBD1 (6 bases). Per germline, CDR1 SSHAT and CDR2 FNYEAQ (reference sequence). The length of the CDR3 is 16 residues. The CDR3 here is CASSSEGTIFQETQYF. As DNA, the CDR3 is TGTGCTAGCAGCTCAGAGGGGACAATCTTCCAAGAGACCCAGTACTTC.

The rearrangement joins TRBV29-1 to TRBJ1-1, with D perhaps TRBD1 (5 bases). In germline, CDR1 is SQVTM, CDR2 ANQGSEA. Trimming removed 7 bases at V and 4 bases at J, with 13 bases between. The CDR3 runs 12 residues. CDR3 sequence (DNA): TGCAGCGGACAGACAAAAGGCACTGAAGCTTTCTTT. Encoded protein: CSGQTKGTEAFF.

The CDR3 coding sequence is TGTGCCAGTAGTACATCCGGGCCTCGAACGGGAGGCTACGAGCAGTACTTC. Translation gives CASSTSGPRTGGYEQYF. The J gene is TRBJ2-7, the V gene TRBV19; 7 positions match TRBD2. The germline V gene has CDR1 LNHDA and CDR2 SQIVND (reference sequence). The junction had 15 bases not matched to a gene; V was cut back by 4 bases and J by 3 bases. This CDR3 spans 17 amino acids.

The rearrangement uses TRBV4-3 and TRBJ2-6, with D possibly being TRBD1 (6 bases). The CDR3 contains 17 residues. The V end was cut by 0 bases, the J end by 0 bases, with 9 bases between. The germline V gene has CDR1 LGHNA and CDR2 YSLEER. The CDR3 DNA follows: TGCGCCAGCAGCCAAGACAGAGGGGGCTCTGGGGCCAACGTCCTGACTTTC. Encoded protein: CASSQDRGGSGANVLTF.

The table lists this clone with a few counts. This chain links TRBV27 with TRBJ1-2, with 11 bases aligning to TRBD1. The CDR3 consists of 17 residues. Germline V CDR1 and CDR2: MNHEY, SMNVEV (reference sequence). V lost 0 bases and J lost 2; bases outside the gene matches: 5. Written as DNA, the CDR3 is TGTGCCAGCAGTTTATCCATCGGACAGGGGGCAAACTATGGCTACACCTTC. It specifies CASSLSIGQGANYGYTF.

The rearrangement uses TRBV15 and TRBJ2-3, with 8 nucleotides matching TRBD1. Per the germline V gene, CDR1 is LNHNV and CDR2 is YYDKDF (reference sequence). With V trimmed by 5 bases and J by 15 bases, 13 bases remained unmatched. This CDR3 spans 13 amino acids. DNA for the CDR3: TGTGCCACCAGCCTTCGAACCGGGACAGGCCATTATTTT. Its translation: CATSLRTGTGHYF.

The J gene is TRBJ2-3, the V gene TRBV13; 9 nucleotides line up with TRBD2. In germline, CDR1 is PRHDT, CDR2 FYEKMQ (reference sequence). The V and J ends lost 5 bases and 0 bases, in that order; junction bases with no gene match: 6. This CDR3 is 16 amino acids long. CDR3 bases: TGTGCCAGCAGCCCCGGTCTAGCGGGGAGCACAGATACGCAGTATTTT. Its translation is CASSPGLAGSTDTQYF.

This rearrangement joins TRBV6-5 to TRBJ1-1, with 7 bases fitting TRBD1. The CDR3 totals 14 residues. The trim removed 8 bases at V and 5 bases at J, leaving 11 bases unmatched. Germline-derived CDR1 and CDR2 are MNHEY and SVGAGI. The CDR3 reads CASSTGTRATEAFF. Written as DNA, the CDR3 is TGTGCCAGCTCGACAGGGACCCGGGCGACTGAAGCTTTCTTT.

The chain has TRBV7-2 and TRBJ2-5, with TRBD2 as a possible D gene (6 bases). V was clipped by 3 bases and J by 4 bases, with 9 bases between them. The germline V gene encodes CDR1 SGHTA and CDR2 FQGNSA. The CDR3 runs to 13 residues. This CDR3 reads CASSFGGRETQYF. The CDR3 nucleotides read TGTGCCAGCAGCTTCGGGGGTAGAGAGACCCAGTACTTC. Full variable domain (outside the CDR3, taken from reference TRBV7-2 and TRBJ2-5): GAGVSQSPSNKVTEKGKDVELRCDPISGHTALYWYRQSLGQGLEFLIYFQGNSAPDKSGLPSDRFSAERTGGSVSTLTIQRTQQEDSAVYLCASSFGGRETQYFGPGTRLLVL.

V and J are TRBV27 and TRBJ2-3; tentative D call: TRBD2 (5 bases). Trimming left V 2 bases short and J 1 base short, with 19 bases between. The CDR3 spans 18 residues. Germline CDR1 and CDR2: MNHEY and SMNVEV (reference sequence). CDR3 DNA sequence: TGTGCCAGCAGTTTAACGTTACCGGGAACTCTGGGCACAGATACGCAGTATTTT. Protein product: CASSLTLPGTLGTDTQYF.

This sequence joins TRBV4-1 and TRBJ1-6, with a tentative D call TRBD1 (6 bases). V was pared by 0 bases and J by 7 bases, with 16 bases between. CDR3 length: 17 amino acids. The germline gives CDR1 MGHRA, CDR2 YSYEKL. CDR3 loop: CASSQDPLGGRNSPLHF. CDR3 nucleotide sequence: TGCGCCAGCAGCCAAGATCCACTAGGGGGTAGAAATTCACCCCTCCACTTT.

This chain joins TRBV5-1 and TRBJ2-2, with TRBD2 as a possible D gene (5 bases). CDR1 is SGHRS and CDR2 is YFSETQ in the germline V gene. V lost 0 bases to trimming and J lost 5 bases, with 11 bases between them. The CDR3 contains 15 residues. CDR3 bases: TGCGCCAGCAGCTTGGCTAGCTATAGTACCGGGGAGCTGTTTTTT. Protein sequence: CASSLASYSTGELFF. Using reference TRBV5-1 and TRBJ2-2 for the parts outside the CDR3, the full variable domain is KAGVTQTPRYLIKTRGQQVTLSCSPISGHRSVSWYQQTPGQGLQFLFEYFSETQRNKGNFPGRFSGRQFSNSRSEMNVSTLELGDSALYLCASSLASYSTGELFFGEGSRLTVL.

The gene calls are TRBV7-8 and TRBJ2-3, with 9 bases lining up with TRBD2. The germline gives CDR1 SGHVS, CDR2 FQNEAQ. This CDR3 contains 20 residues. The junction had 17 bases not matched to a gene; V was cut back by 4 bases and J by 0 bases. CDR3 bases: TGTGCCAGCAGCTCCAGGCGCCTAGCGGGACTAATCACTAGCACAGATACGCAGTATTTT. This encodes CASSSRRLAGLITSTDTQYF.

This chain joins TRBV28 and TRBJ1-2, with D possibly matching TRBD1 (5 bases). This CDR3 has 14 residues. Trimming cost V 4 bases and J 1 base, with 10 bases left between them. CDR1 is MDHEN and CDR2 is SYDVKM in the germline V gene. In DNA form, the CDR3 reads TGTGCCAGCAGTTCTGGGGGGGGTAACTATGGCTACACCTTC. As protein: CASSSGGGNYGYTF.

V and J are TRBV14 and TRBJ2-7; D might be TRBD1 (6 bases). The CDR3 extends over 15 amino acids. Germline V lookup: CDR1 SGHDN, CDR2 FVKESK. V lost 1 base and J lost 4, with 14 bases in between. This CDR3 is CASSQVRGTGYEQYV. The CDR3, as DNA: TGTGCCAGCAGCCAAGTTCGGGGAACAGGGTACGAGCAGTACGTC.

This sequence joins TRBV27 and TRBJ2-1, with unresolved D. This CDR3 region has 11 residues. Trimming took off 10 bases at V and 8 bases at J, with 12 bases between the two ends. Germline CDR1 MNHEY, CDR2 SMNVEV (reference sequence). DNA of the CDR3: TGTGCCATCAGACGGTTGGATGAGCAGTTCTTC. Its translation: CAIRRLDEQFF.

The CDR3 here is CASSFPDRPPEAFF. CDR3 DNA: TGTGCCAGCAGTTTCCCCGACAGGCCCCCGGAAGCTTTCTTT. The rearrangement joins TRBV28 to TRBJ1-1, with D perhaps matching TRBD1 (6 bases). Germline assignment: CDR1 MDHEN and CDR2 SYDVKM. V lost 3 bases to trimming and J lost 8 bases, with 16 bases between them. The CDR3 is 14 residues long.